Shown below are 32 T cell receptor beta chains from a single sample sequenced in a study of blood T cell repertoires in COVID-19. Method: immunoSEQ multiplex PCR; TCRdb's copy keeps in-frame clones and lacks some. The table shows 160,000 or so clones, with roughly 86% occurring only once. Sequenced sample: peripheral blood. Receptors were obtained from a woman aged 55-75 years who had recovered from COVID-19.

Here the CDR3 reads CASSLRAGERETQYF. CDR3 nucleotides: TGTGCCAGCAGCTTACGAGCGGGGGAGCGGGAGACCCAGTACTTC. The chain employs TRBV11-2 and TRBJ2-5; 8 bases are a match to TRBD2. The CDR3 loop spans 15 amino acids. Looked up from germline, CDR1 is SGHAT and CDR2 is FQNNGV. The trim removed 2 bases at V and 5 bases at J, leaving 7 bases unmatched.

The chain employs TRBV5-8 and TRBJ1-1; D might be TRBD1 (6 bases). The germline V gene encodes CDR1 SGHTS and CDR2 YDEGEE. The CDR3 is made up of 13 amino acids. Trimming cost V 4 bases and J 3 bases, with 10 bases left between them. The CDR3 DNA sequence: TGTGCCAGCAGCCGGACAGATTACACTGAAGCTTTCTTT. This encodes CASSRTDYTEAFF.

This clone was seen a single time. The chain is built from TRBV7-2 and TRBJ1-2, with 7 bases identical to TRBD1. Looked up from germline, CDR1 is SGHTA and CDR2 is FQGNSA. This CDR3 has 13 amino acids. Unmatched junction bases numbered 9, after V lost 7 bases and J lost 7 bases. CDR3 sequence (DNA): TGTGCCAGCAACCAACGACAGGGAGGTGGCTACACCTTC. As protein: CASNQRQGGGYTF.

The V call is TRBV27, the J call TRBJ2-5; 12 nucleotides match TRBD2. This CDR3 is 16 amino acids long. CDR1 and CDR2 (germline): MNHEY, SMNVEV (reference sequence). With V trimmed by 1 base and J by 5 bases, 5 bases remained unmatched. DNA of the CDR3: TGTGCCAGCAGTTTATACCCTAGCGGGGGGGCGGAGACCCAGTACTTC. Its translation is CASSLYPSGGAETQYF.

This clone has just one count. This chain uses TRBV6-5 with TRBJ2-7; perhaps TRBD2 as D (6 bases). CDR1 and CDR2 from the germline V gene are MNHEY and SVGAGI. V gave up 6 bases and J gave up 3 bases, with 6 bases separating them. The CDR3 length is 11 residues. CDR3 DNA sequence: TGTGCCAGCAGGCGGGACTACGAGCAGTACTTC. This translates into CASRRDYEQYF.

The J gene is TRBJ1-4, the V gene TRBV29-1; 7 bases are a match to TRBD1. Per germline, CDR1 SQVTM and CDR2 ANQGSEA. The CDR3 runs to 15 residues. Trimming took 4 bases from V and 3 from J; bases not matched to a gene: 8. The CDR3 sequence: CSVVETGRPNEKLFF. CDR3 DNA: TGCAGCGTTGTCGAGACAGGGAGGCCTAATGAAAAACTGTTTTTT. The whole variable domain, remainder taken from reference TRBV29-1 and TRBJ1-4, is SAVISQKPSRDICQRGTSLTIQCQVDSQVTMMFWYRQQPGQSLTLIATANQGSEATYESGFVIDKFPISRPNLTFSTLTVSNMSPEDSSIYLCSVVETGRPNEKLFFGSGTQLSVL.

The V call is TRBV20-1, the J call TRBJ2-5; D unclear. Trimming removed 3 bases at V and 2 bases at J, with 7 bases between. This CDR3 is built from 12 residues. Germline CDR1 reads DFQATT; CDR2 reads SNEGSKA (reference sequence). This chain's CDR3 is CSASYGQETQYF. The CDR3 DNA reads TGCAGTGCTAGTTACGGGCAAGAGACCCAGTACTTC.

This clone was recorded once. The chain couples TRBV3-1 (or the pseudogene TRBV3-2) to TRBJ2-3, with 16 bases lining up with TRBD2. Germline CDR1 reads LGHDT; CDR2 reads YNNKEL (reference sequence). The CDR3 is 18 residues long. V shed 3 bases and J 0 bases; nucleotides not matched to a gene: 3. The CDR3 sequence: CASSQPGLAGGSTDTQYF. The CDR3 region has the DNA TGTGCCAGCAGCCAGCCGGGACTAGCGGGGGGGAGCACAGATACGCAGTATTTT.

V is TRBV5-4 and J is TRBJ2-3; 9 bases are a match to TRBD1. With V trimmed by 3 bases and J by 3 bases, 8 bases remained unmatched. The germline V gene encodes CDR1 SGHNT and CDR2 YYREEE (reference sequence). The CDR3 covers 16 residues. CDR3 protein: CASSYRFGQGTDTQYF. In DNA form, the CDR3 reads TGTGCCAGCAGCTATCGTTTTGGACAGGGGACAGATACGCAGTATTTT.

This rearrangement joins TRBV5-1 to TRBJ1-4; 7 positions agree with TRBD1. This CDR3 has 14 residues. The V gene end was trimmed by 3 bases and the J gene end by 7 bases; junction bases not matched to a gene: 6. Germline CDR1 and CDR2: SGHRS and YFSETQ. This CDR3 reads CASSSTGAGEKLFF. The CDR3 DNA reads TGCGCCAGCAGCTCCACAGGGGCAGGTGAAAAACTGTTTTTT.

This chain links TRBV7-9 with TRBJ2-7, with 9 bases identical to TRBD1. The junction had 1 base not matched to a gene; V was cut back by 4 bases and J by 0 bases. Germline V CDR1 and CDR2: SEHNR, FQNEAQ (reference sequence). The CDR3 spans 14 residues. Here the CDR3 reads CASSSDRGSYEQYF. CDR3 nucleotides: TGTGCCAGCAGCTCGGACAGGGGCTCCTACGAGCAGTACTTC.

This sequence joins TRBV4-2 and TRBJ2-7; 8 bases are a match to TRBD2. This CDR3 is built from 15 residues. Germline V gene lookup returns CDR1 LGHNA and CDR2 YNFKEQ. With V trimmed by 2 bases and J by 6 bases, 9 bases remained unmatched. In DNA form, the CDR3 reads TGTGCCAGCAGCCAAAGATATCGGGGGGGCCGCGAGCAGTACTTC. Translating gives CASSQRYRGGREQYF.

The chain is built from TRBV11-2 and TRBJ1-2, with a tentative D call TRBD1 (5 bases). CDR1 is SGHAT, CDR2 FQNNGV, per germline. V lost 6 bases, J lost 4 bases, and 12 bases lay in between. The CDR3 runs to 13 residues. The CDR3 sequence is CASRDHRTYGYTF. CDR3 DNA sequence: TGTGCCAGCAGAGACCACAGGACCTATGGCTACACCTTC.

V gene TRBV7-8 combines with J gene TRBJ2-1, with 10 bases fitting TRBD2. Germline V gives CDR1 SGHVS, CDR2 FQNEAQ. J lost 3 bases, V lost 2 bases, and 4 bases had no gene match. The CDR3 is 16 amino acids. CDR3 in DNA: TGTGCCAGCAGCTTAACAGCGGGGGGGATCTACAATGAGCAGTTCTTC. As protein: CASSLTAGGIYNEQFF. Full variable domain (outside the CDR3, taken from reference TRBV7-8 and TRBJ2-1): GAGVSQSPRYKVAKRGQDVALRCDPISGHVSLFWYQQALGQGPEFLTYFQNEAQLDKSGLPSDRFFAERPEGSVSTLKIQRTQQEDSAVYLCASSLTAGGIYNEQFFGPGTRLTVL.

This chain links TRBV11-2 with TRBJ2-7; D is perhaps TRBD1 (6 bases). This CDR3 has 13 amino acids. In germline, CDR1 is SGHAT, CDR2 FQNNGV. Trimming removed 1 base at V and 5 bases at J, with 9 bases between. The CDR3 coding sequence is TGTGCCAGCAGCTTAGCACAGGGCAACGAGCAGTACTTC. Protein: CASSLAQGNEQYF.

This chain connects TRBV19 to TRBJ1-4; TRBD1 matches at 7 bases. The CDR3 sequence is 15 residues long. Germline values: CDR1 LNHDA, CDR2 SQIVND (reference sequence). V shed 3 bases and J 6 bases; nucleotides not matched to a gene: 7. As DNA, the CDR3 is TGTGCCAGTAGTATCGGAACAGGGGTAGATGAAAAACTGTTTTTT. It is translated as CASSIGTGVDEKLFF.

The J gene is TRBJ2-7, the V gene TRBV5-1; maybe TRBD2 (5 bases). The CDR3 consists of 15 residues. V was trimmed by 4 bases and J by 8 bases, leaving 22 bases between them. Germline CDR1 and CDR2: SGHRS and YFSETQ. The CDR3, as DNA: TGCGCCAGCAGCCTGTCCCCAGCGGAGCAGCTTCAGCAGTACTTC. It translates to CASSLSPAEQLQQYF.

The chain links TRBV11-2 to TRBJ2-2, with 10 bases fitting TRBD2. Germline trimming cut 1 base from V and 7 bases from J; bases unmatched to any gene: 9. The CDR3 runs 17 residues. Germline values: CDR1 SGHAT, CDR2 FQNNGV. This chain's CDR3 is CASSLGGAGGRVGELFF. The CDR3 DNA is TGTGCCAGCAGCTTAGGCGGAGCGGGGGGGCGTGTCGGGGAGCTGTTTTTT. The whole variable domain, remainder taken from reference TRBV11-2 and TRBJ2-2, is EAGVAQSPRYKIIEKRQSVAFWCNPISGHATLYWYQQILGQGPKLLIQFQNNGVVDDSQLPKDRFSAERLKGVDSTLKIQPAKLEDSAVYLCASSLGGAGGRVGELFFGEGSRLTVL.

V gene TRBV7-2 combines with J gene TRBJ2-7; D remains unclear. Germline V gives CDR1 SGHTA, CDR2 FQGNSA. There are 16 residues in the CDR3. Trimming stripped 0 bases from V and 2 bases from J, with 14 bases between. CDR3 sequence: CASSLAAAASTYEQYF. CDR3 in DNA: TGTGCCAGCAGCTTAGCCGCGGCGGCTTCAACCTACGAGCAGTACTTC.

This clone was seen a few times. The chain couples TRBV4-2 to TRBJ2-2, with 10 nucleotides matching TRBD2. Germline V gene lookup returns CDR1 LGHNA and CDR2 YNFKEQ. Trimming cost V 3 bases and J 6 bases; bases outside gene matches: 4. This CDR3 is built from 15 residues. The CDR3 reads CASSQEAGGSGELFF. As DNA, the CDR3 is TGTGCCAGCAGCCAGGAAGCGGGGGGGTCCGGGGAGCTGTTTTTT.

The chain recombines TRBV5-5 with TRBJ2-7; a possible D gene is TRBD1 (5 bases). The CDR3 sequence is 15 residues long. The germline gives CDR1 SGHKS, CDR2 YYEKEE (reference sequence). Between the trimmed V and J ends, which lost 0 bases and 0 bases, there was a span of 10 bases. CDR3 sequence: CASSLGSGYSYEQYF. CDR3 in DNA: TGTGCCAGCAGCTTGGGGTCAGGGTACTCCTACGAGCAGTACTTC.

V gene TRBV19 combines with J gene TRBJ2-7; D may be TRBD1 (5 bases). Trimming stripped 5 bases from V and 5 bases from J, with 22 bases between. The CDR3 is 16 residues long. CDR1 is LNHDA, CDR2 SQIVND, per germline (reference sequence). The CDR3 DNA sequence: TGTGCCAGTAGTTTGCTTCTCGGGCAGGGCCGAAACGAGCAGTACTTC. This translates into CASSLLLGQGRNEQYF. The full variable domain, completed using reference TRBV19 and TRBJ2-7, is DGGITQSPKYLFRKEGQNVTLSCEQNLNHDAMYWYRQDPGQGLRLIYYSQIVNDFQKGDIAEGYSVSREKKESFPLTVTSAQKNPTAFYLCASSLLLGQGRNEQYFGPGTRLTVT.

This clone was found once. The chain uses TRBV27 and TRBJ2-1; 11 nucleotides line up with TRBD1. V shed 5 bases, J shed 4 bases, and the junction held 10 bases outside the gene matches. The CDR3 has 17 amino acids. Germline V gene lookup returns CDR1 MNHEY and CDR2 SMNVEV (reference sequence). The CDR3 region is CASSIFKGQGAYNEQFF. CDR3 nucleotides: TGTGCCAGCAGTATCTTTAAAGGACAGGGGGCGTACAATGAGCAGTTCTTC.

The chain is built from TRBV28 and TRBJ2-7; 8 bases are a match to TRBD2. The V gene's germline CDR1 is MDHEN and CDR2 SYDVKM. This CDR3 spans 14 amino acids. Trimming took 6 bases from V and 3 from J; bases not matched to a gene: 7. CDR3 loop: CASSNSGGNYEQYF. The DNA of the CDR3 is TGTGCCAGCAGCAACAGCGGGGGAAACTACGAGCAGTACTTC.

This sequence joins TRBV6-6 and TRBJ1-1; maybe TRBD1 (5 bases). V was pared by 6 bases and J by 11 bases, with 19 bases between. The length of the CDR3 is 13 residues. CDR1 and CDR2 from the germline V gene are MNHNY and SVGAGI (reference sequence). CDR3 coding DNA: TGTGCCAGCAGCCCCTCGGGGGATGTGTTGGCTTTCTTT. Translating it yields CASSPSGDVLAFF.

The rearrangement joins TRBV5-1 to TRBJ1-2; D is possibly TRBD1 (5 bases). CDR1 is SGHRS, CDR2 YFSETQ, per germline. V lost 1 base to trimming and J lost 5 bases, with 18 bases between them. CDR3 size: 16 residues. The CDR3 sequence is CASSLTGFAIGYGYTF. CDR3 coding DNA: TGCGCCAGCAGCTTGACAGGTTTTGCCATCGGGTATGGCTACACCTTC.

The chain combines TRBV27 with TRBJ2-5, with a possible D match to TRBD1 (6 bases). CDR1 is MNHEY, CDR2 SMNVEV, per germline (reference sequence). The CDR3 spans 14 residues. Deletions cut 5 bases from V and 1 base from J, with 11 bases between. CDR3 protein: CASSLNRVQETQYF. Written as DNA, the CDR3 is TGTGCCAGCAGTCTCAACAGGGTCCAAGAGACCCAGTACTTC.

The chain's CDR3 is CASSFQVGTEAFF. CDR3 nucleotide sequence: TGTGCCAGCAGCTTCCAAGTCGGCACTGAAGCTTTCTTT. The rearrangement joins TRBV7-9 to TRBJ1-1; no reliable D call. The V and J ends lost 3 bases and 4 bases respectively, with 9 bases between them. The CDR3 covers 13 residues. Germline-derived CDR1 and CDR2 are SEHNR and FQNEAQ (reference sequence).

Here the CDR3 DNA reads TGTGCCAGCAGTTACTCGACGGGTCAGCCCCAGCATTTT. This codes for CASSYSTGQPQHF. The chain employs TRBV6-5 and TRBJ1-5; D is undetermined. Germline values: CDR1 MNHEY, CDR2 SVGAGI. The CDR3 consists of 13 residues. Between the trimmed V and J ends, which lost 0 bases and 6 bases, there was a span of 6 bases.

V is TRBV10-2 and J is TRBJ2-1, with 12 bases that match TRBD2. Germline CDR1 WSHSY, CDR2 SAAADI. The length of the CDR3 is 14 residues. V was clipped by 4 bases and J by 7 bases; unmatched bases: 2. Written as DNA, the CDR3 is TGCGCCAGCAGTGGGCTAGCGGGGGGGAATGAGCAGTTCTTC. It codes for CASSGLAGGNEQFF.

The chain links TRBV5-1 to TRBJ2-2; possibly TRBD1 for D (6 bases). The CDR3 length is 15 residues. Trimming pared 2 bases from V and 5 bases from J, leaving 13 bases between. Germline CDR1 is SGHRS and CDR2 is YFSETQ. The CDR3 region is CASSLPTGSTGELFF. The CDR3 nucleotides read TGCGCCAGCAGCTTACCGACAGGTTCGACCGGGGAGCTGTTTTTT.

The chain combines TRBV4-2 with TRBJ2-3; 9 bases match TRBD2. The CDR3 is 16 residues long. Germline trimming cut 2 bases from V and 1 base from J; bases unmatched to any gene: 4. Germline V gene sequence: CDR1 LGHNA, CDR2 YNFKEQ. The CDR3 sequence is CASSQHSGGRTDTQYF. CDR3 coding DNA: TGTGCCAGCAGCCAACACAGCGGGGGGCGCACAGATACGCAGTATTTT.